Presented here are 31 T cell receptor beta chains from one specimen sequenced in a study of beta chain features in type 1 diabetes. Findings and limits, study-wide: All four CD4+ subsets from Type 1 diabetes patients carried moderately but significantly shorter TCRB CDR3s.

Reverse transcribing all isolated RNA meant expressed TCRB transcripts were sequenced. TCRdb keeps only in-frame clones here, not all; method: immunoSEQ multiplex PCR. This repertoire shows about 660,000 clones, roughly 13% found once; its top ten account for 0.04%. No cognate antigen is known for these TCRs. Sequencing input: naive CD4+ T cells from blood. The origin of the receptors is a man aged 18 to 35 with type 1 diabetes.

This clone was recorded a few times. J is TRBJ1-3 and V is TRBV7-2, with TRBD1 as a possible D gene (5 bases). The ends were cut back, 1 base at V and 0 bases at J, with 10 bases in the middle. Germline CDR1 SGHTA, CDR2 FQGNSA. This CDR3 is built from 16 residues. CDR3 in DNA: TGTGCCAGCAGCTTAGTGGGGGGAAGCTCTGGAAACACCATATATTTT. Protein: CASSLVGGSSGNTIYF.

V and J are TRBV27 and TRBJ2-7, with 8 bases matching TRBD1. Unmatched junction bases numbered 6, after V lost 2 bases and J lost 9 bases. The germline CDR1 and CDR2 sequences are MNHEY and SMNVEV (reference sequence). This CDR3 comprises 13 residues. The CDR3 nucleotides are TGTGCCAGCAGTTTAATAATGGGACAGGTGCAGTACTTC. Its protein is CASSLIMGQVQYF.

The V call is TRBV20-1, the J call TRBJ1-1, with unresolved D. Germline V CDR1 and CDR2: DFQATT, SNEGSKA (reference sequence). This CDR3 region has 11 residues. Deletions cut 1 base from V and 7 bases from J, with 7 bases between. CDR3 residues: CSARVLGEAFF. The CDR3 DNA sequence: TGCAGTGCTAGAGTGTTAGGTGAAGCTTTCTTT.

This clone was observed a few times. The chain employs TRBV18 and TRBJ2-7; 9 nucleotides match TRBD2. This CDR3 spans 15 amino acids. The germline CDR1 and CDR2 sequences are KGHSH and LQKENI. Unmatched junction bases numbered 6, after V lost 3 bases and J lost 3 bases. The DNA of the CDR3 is TGTGCCAGCTCACCGGGACTAGCCTCCATCTACGAGCAGTACTTC. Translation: CASSPGLASIYEQYF.

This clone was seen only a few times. The CDR3 region is CASSWTSGGSFGETQYF. In DNA, the CDR3 is TGTGCCAGCAGCTGGACTAGCGGGGGCTCGTTCGGGGAGACCCAGTACTTC. The J gene is TRBJ2-5, the V gene TRBV9; the match to TRBD2 covers 13 bases. With V trimmed by 4 bases and J by 5 bases, 11 bases remained unmatched. Germline-derived CDR1 and CDR2 are SGDLS and YYNGEE. This CDR3 comprises 17 residues.

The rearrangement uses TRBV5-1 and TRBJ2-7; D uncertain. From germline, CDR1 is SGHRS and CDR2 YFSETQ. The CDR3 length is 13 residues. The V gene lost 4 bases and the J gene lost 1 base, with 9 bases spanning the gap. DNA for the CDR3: TGCGCCAGCAGCATAGCCATGTCCTACGAGCAGTACTTC. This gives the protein CASSIAMSYEQYF.

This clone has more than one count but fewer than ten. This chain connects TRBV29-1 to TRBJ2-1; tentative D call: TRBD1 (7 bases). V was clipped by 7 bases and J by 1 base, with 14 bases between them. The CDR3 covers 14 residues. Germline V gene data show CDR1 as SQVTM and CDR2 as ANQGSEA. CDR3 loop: CSGGDSESYNEQFF. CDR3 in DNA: TGCAGCGGGGGGGACAGCGAATCCTACAATGAGCAGTTCTTC.

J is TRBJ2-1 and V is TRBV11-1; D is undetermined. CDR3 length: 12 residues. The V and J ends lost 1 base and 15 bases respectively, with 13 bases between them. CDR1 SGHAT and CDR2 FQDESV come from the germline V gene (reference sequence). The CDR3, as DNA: TGTGCCAGCAGCTTAGAACGGGTCGATTCGTTCTTC. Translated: CASSLERVDSFF.

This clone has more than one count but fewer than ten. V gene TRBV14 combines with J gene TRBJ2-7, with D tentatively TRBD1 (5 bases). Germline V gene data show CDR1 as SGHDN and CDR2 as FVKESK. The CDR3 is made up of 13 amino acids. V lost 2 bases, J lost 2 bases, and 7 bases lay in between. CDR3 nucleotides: TGTGCCAGCAGCCAAAGGGGTACCTACGAGCAGTACTTC. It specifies CASSQRGTYEQYF.

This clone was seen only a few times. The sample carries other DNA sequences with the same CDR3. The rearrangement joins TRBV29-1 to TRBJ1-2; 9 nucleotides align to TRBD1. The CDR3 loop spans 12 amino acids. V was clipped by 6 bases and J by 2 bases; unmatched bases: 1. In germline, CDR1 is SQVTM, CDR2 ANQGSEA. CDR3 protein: CSVGQGNYGYTF. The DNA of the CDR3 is TGCAGCGTAGGACAGGGGAACTATGGCTACACCTTC.

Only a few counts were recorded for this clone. The CDR3 DNA is TGCAGTACAGGGGGCCACCCCTCCTACAATGAGCAGTTCTTC. Amino acid sequence: CSTGGHPSYNEQFF. The chain employs TRBV29-1 and TRBJ2-1; TRBD1 agrees at 9 bases. CDR3 length: 14 residues. The germline V gene encodes CDR1 SQVTM and CDR2 ANQGSEA.

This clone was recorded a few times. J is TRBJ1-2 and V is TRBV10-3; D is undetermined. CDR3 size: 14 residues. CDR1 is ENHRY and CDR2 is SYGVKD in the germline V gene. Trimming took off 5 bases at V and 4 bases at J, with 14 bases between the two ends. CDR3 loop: CAISPPTGSYGYTF. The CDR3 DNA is TGTGCCATCAGTCCCCCGACTGGTAGCTATGGCTACACCTTC.

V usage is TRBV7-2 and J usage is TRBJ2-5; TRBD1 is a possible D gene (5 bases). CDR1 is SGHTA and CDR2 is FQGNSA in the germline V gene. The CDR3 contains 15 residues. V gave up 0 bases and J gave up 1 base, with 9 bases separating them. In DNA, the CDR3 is TGTGCCAGCAGCTTAGCGGGGCCGCTCCAAGAGACCCAGTACTTC. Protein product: CASSLAGPLQETQYF.

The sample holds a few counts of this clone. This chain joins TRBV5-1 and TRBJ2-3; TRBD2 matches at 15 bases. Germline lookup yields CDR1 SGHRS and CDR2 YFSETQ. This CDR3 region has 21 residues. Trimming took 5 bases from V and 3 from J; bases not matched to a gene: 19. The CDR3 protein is CASRLRFSGVGTSGRTDTQYF. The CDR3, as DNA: TGCGCCAGCAGGCTGCGGTTCTCAGGCGTCGGGACTAGCGGGAGGACAGATACGCAGTATTTT.

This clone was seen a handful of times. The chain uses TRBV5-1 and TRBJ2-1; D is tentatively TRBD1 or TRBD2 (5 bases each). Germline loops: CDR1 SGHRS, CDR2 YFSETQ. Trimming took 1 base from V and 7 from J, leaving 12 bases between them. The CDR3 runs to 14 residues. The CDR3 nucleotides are TGCGCCAGCAGCTTGTTGGGACCTTTAAATGAGCAGTTCTTC. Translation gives CASSLLGPLNEQFF.

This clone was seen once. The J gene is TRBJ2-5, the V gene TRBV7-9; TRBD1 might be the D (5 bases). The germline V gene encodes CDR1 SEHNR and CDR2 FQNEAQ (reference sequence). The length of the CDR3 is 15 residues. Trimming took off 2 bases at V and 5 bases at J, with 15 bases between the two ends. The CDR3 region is CASSLRGRSRETQYF. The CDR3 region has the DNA TGTGCCAGCAGCTTAAGGGGTAGGAGCCGGGAGACCCAGTACTTC.

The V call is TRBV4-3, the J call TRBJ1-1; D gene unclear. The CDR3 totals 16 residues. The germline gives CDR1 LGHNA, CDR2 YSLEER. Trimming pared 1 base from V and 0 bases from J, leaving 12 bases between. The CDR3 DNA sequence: TGCGCCAGCAGCCAAGTTGCGGCGGGGATGAACACTGAAGCTTTCTTT. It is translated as CASSQVAAGMNTEAFF.

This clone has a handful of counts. Written as DNA, the CDR3 is TGTGCCAGCAGTGTGACAGGGGGTAAAGAGACCCAGTACTTC. It is translated as CASSVTGGKETQYF. The chain has TRBV25-1 and TRBJ2-5; 9 nucleotides line up with TRBD1. Germline CDR1 MGHDK, CDR2 SYGVNS. Trimming removed 4 bases from V and 3 bases from J; junction bases left unmatched: 3. The CDR3 has 14 residues. The whole variable domain, remainder taken from reference TRBV25-1 and TRBJ2-5, is EADIYQTPRYLVIGTGKKITLECSQTMGHDKMYWYQQDPGMELHLIHYSYGVNSTEKGDLSSESTVSRIRTEHFPLTLESARPSHTSQYLCASSVTGGKETQYFGPGTRLLVL.

The CDR3 reads CASIRDVTYEQYF. The CDR3 DNA sequence: TGTGCCAGCATCCGGGACGTGACCTACGAGCAGTACTTC. V and J are TRBV28 and TRBJ2-7; TRBD1 or TRBD2 may be the D gene (5 bases each). Germline V CDR1 and CDR2: MDHEN, SYDVKM. Trimming left V 7 bases short and J 2 bases short, with 12 bases between. The CDR3 contains 13 residues.

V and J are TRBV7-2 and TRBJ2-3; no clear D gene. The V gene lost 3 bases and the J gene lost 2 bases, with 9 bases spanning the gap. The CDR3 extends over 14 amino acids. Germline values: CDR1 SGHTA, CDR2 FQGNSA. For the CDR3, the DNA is TGTGCCAGCAGCTTGCGGCTCTACACAGATACGCAGTATTTT. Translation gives CASSLRLYTDTQYF.

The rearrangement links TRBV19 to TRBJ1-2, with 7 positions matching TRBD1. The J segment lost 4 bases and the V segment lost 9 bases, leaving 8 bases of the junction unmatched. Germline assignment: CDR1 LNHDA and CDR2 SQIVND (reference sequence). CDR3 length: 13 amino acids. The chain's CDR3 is CASRTGGTYGYTF. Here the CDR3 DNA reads TGTGCCAGCAGGACAGGTGGGACCTATGGCTACACCTTC.

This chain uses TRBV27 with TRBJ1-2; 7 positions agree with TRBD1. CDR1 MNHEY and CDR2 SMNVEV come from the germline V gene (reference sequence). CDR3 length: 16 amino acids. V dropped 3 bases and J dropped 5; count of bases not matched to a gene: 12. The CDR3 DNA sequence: TGTGCCAGCAGTTTCACAGGGGCCACAACGTTGTATGGCTACACCTTC. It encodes CASSFTGATTLYGYTF.

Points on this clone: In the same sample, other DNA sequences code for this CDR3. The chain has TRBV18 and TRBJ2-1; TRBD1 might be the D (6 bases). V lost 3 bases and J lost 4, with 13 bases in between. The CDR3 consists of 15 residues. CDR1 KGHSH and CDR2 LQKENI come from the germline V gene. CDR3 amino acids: CASSPQQGAYNEQFF. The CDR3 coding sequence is TGTGCCAGCTCACCTCAACAGGGTGCATACAATGAGCAGTTCTTC.

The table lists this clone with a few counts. Here the CDR3 DNA reads TGTGCCAGCAGCGCCCGACAGGGTTTAGACTACGAGCAGTACTTC. Translation gives CASSARQGLDYEQYF. This chain connects TRBV9 to TRBJ2-7; TRBD1 matches 7 bases. CDR1 and CDR2 from the germline V gene are SGDLS and YYNGEE. The CDR3 length is 15 residues. V lost 3 bases to trimming and J lost 3 bases; unmatched junction nucleotides: 9.

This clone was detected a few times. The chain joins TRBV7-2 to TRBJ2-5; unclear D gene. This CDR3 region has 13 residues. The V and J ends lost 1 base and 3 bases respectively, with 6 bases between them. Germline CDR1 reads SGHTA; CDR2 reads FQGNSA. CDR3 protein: CASSLGAEETQYF. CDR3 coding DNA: TGTGCCAGCAGCTTAGGGGCGGAAGAGACCCAGTACTTC.

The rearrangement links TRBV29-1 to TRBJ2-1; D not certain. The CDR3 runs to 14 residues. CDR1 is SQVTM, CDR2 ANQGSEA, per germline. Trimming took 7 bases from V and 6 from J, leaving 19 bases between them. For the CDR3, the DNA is TGCAGCGCCGTAGACACGGTGGTTGGCAATGAGCAGTTCTTC. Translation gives CSAVDTVVGNEQFF.

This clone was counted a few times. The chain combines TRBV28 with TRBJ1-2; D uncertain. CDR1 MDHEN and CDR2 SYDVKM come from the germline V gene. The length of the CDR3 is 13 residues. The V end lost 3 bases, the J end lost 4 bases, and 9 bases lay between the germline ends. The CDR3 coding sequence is TGTGCCAGCAGTTTGCAGAGATCCTATGGCTACACCTTC. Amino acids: CASSLQRSYGYTF.

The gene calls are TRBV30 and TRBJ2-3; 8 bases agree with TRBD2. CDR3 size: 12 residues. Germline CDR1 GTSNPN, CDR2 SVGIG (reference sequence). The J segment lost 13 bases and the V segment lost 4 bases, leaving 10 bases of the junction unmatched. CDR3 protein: CAWNVGGDGEYF. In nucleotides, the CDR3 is TGTGCCTGGAACGTCGGGGGGGATGGGGAGTATTTT.

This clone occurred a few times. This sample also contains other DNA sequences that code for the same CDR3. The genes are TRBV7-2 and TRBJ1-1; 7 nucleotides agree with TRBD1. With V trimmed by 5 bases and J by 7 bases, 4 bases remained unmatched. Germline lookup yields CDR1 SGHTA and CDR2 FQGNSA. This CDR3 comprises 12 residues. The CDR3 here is CASSLRQGEAFF. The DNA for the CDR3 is TGTGCCAGCAGCCTCCGACAGGGTGAAGCTTTCTTT. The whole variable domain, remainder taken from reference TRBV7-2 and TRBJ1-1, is GAGVSQSPSNKVTEKGKDVELRCDPISGHTALYWYRQSLGQGLEFLIYFQGNSAPDKSGLPSDRFSAERTGGSVSTLTIQRTQQEDSAVYLCASSLRQGEAFFGQGTRLTVV.

This chain's CDR3 is CASSFGHFTDTQYF. The CDR3 region has the DNA TGTGCCAGCAGCTTCGGGCACTTCACAGATACGCAGTATTTT. This rearrangement joins TRBV7-2 to TRBJ2-3; D uncertain. The CDR3 consists of 14 residues. CDR1 SGHTA and CDR2 FQGNSA come from the germline V gene. V lost 3 bases and J 2 bases, leaving 9 bases between the germline ends.

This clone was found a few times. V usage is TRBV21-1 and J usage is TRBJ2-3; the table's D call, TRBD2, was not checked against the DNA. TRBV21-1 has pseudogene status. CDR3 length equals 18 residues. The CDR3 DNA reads TGTGCCAGCAGCAAGCCAGGGACTAGCGGGAGTTTTGCAGATACGCAGTATTTT. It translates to CASSKPGTSGSFADTQYF.